The 30 T cell receptor beta chains given below trace back to one sample, sequenced in a study of blood T cell repertoires in COVID-19. Some clones are missing from TCRdb's copy, which holds only in-frame ones; the method was immunoSEQ multiplex PCR. Seen here are approximately 280,000 clones, 80% to 90% observed once, and the top ten hold about 10%. The source material was peripheral blood. The source is a woman between 65 and 79 years old with acute or convalescent COVID-19.

The rearrangement links TRBV3-1 (or the pseudogene TRBV3-2) to TRBJ2-1; D ambiguous. The V and J ends lost 6 bases and 4 bases respectively, with 4 bases between them. The CDR3 is 11 amino acids. The germline V gene has CDR1 LGHDT and CDR2 YNNKEL (reference sequence). The CDR3 DNA sequence: TGTGCCAGCAGTAGATACAATGAGCAGTTCTTC. It encodes CASSRYNEQFF.

The rearrangement joins TRBV21-1 to TRBJ1-2; TRBD1 reflects the table's D call only, with no check against the DNA. TRBV21-1 constitutes a pseudogene. CDR3 size: 13 residues. The DNA for the CDR3 is TGTGCCAGCAGCAGGGACAGGTCCGATGGCTACACCTTC. This codes for CASSRDRSDGYTF.

The rearrangement uses TRBV29-1 and TRBJ1-1; weak D call: TRBD1 (6 bases). Germline V gene data show CDR1 as SQVTM and CDR2 as ANQGSEA. CDR3 size: 11 residues. For the CDR3, the DNA is TGCTCCGGGGGGCAGGACACTGAAGCTTTCTTT. Protein product: CSGGQDTEAFF.

V and J are TRBV25-1 and TRBJ1-3, with D perhaps TRBD1 (5 bases). CDR3 length: 18 amino acids. The V and J ends lost 3 bases and 0 bases respectively, with 18 bases between them. Germline lookup yields CDR1 MGHDK and CDR2 SYGVNS. CDR3 DNA sequence: TGTGCCAGCAGTGAGGTGGTGCAGGGCCTTACCTCTGGAAACACCATATATTTT. Amino acids: CASSEVVQGLTSGNTIYF.

This rearrangement joins TRBV6-5 to TRBJ1-2; D is undetermined. Trimming pared 4 bases from V and 4 bases from J, leaving 16 bases between. Germline loops: CDR1 MNHEY, CDR2 SVGAGI. The CDR3 is 15 residues long. CDR3 region: CASSSNLLGAYGYTF. The CDR3 DNA reads TGTGCCAGCAGTTCCAACCTCTTGGGCGCCTATGGCTACACCTTC.

This chain joins TRBV2 and TRBJ2-1; 10 positions agree with TRBD2. V dropped 6 bases and J dropped 9; count of bases not matched to a gene: 8. CDR3 length equals 14 residues. Germline-derived CDR1 and CDR2 are SNHLY and FYNNEI. The CDR3 DNA reads as TGTGCCAGCAGGTTAGCGGGGGGACGGGGTGAGCAGTTCTTC. It encodes CASRLAGGRGEQFF.

The chain links TRBV7-9 to TRBJ2-3; D gene unclear. Germline V lookup: CDR1 SEHNR, CDR2 FQNEAQ (reference sequence). CDR3 length: 14 amino acids. V dropped 4 bases and J dropped 4 bases, with 12 bases sitting between them. Here the CDR3 DNA reads TGTGCCAGCAGCTCGGCTAGTAATGCAGATACGCAGTATTTT. This codes for CASSSASNADTQYF.

The rearrangement links TRBV4-2 to TRBJ1-2; D might be TRBD1 (5 bases). Germline loops: CDR1 LGHNA, CDR2 YNFKEQ. This CDR3 has 14 amino acids. Trimming stripped 0 bases from V and 5 bases from J, with 10 bases between. The CDR3 here is CASSQEGEIYGYTF. CDR3 sequence (DNA): TGTGCCAGCAGCCAAGAAGGGGAAATTTATGGCTACACCTTC.

DNA of the CDR3: TGTGCCAGTAGGCCTTTGGGGGGGTCCGGGGATGAGCAGTTCTTC. It encodes CASRPLGGSGDEQFF. The chain has TRBV19 and TRBJ2-1; 7 positions agree with TRBD2. There are 15 residues in the CDR3. J was trimmed by 8 bases and V by 6 bases; bases with no gene match: 13. Germline loops: CDR1 LNHDA, CDR2 SQIVND (reference sequence).

This chain uses TRBV5-1 with TRBJ2-2; TRBD2 agrees at 7 bases. This CDR3 has 16 residues. The trim removed 0 bases at V and 4 bases at J, leaving 6 bases unmatched. The germline V gene has CDR1 SGHRS and CDR2 YFSETQ. The CDR3 nucleotides are TGCGCCAGCAGCTTGGTTGCCGGGGGGAGCACCGGGGAGCTGTTTTTT. Residues: CASSLVAGGSTGELFF.

The CDR3 DNA sequence: TGTGCCAGCAGCCGCGAGGTAGCCCTGAACACTGAAGCTTTCTTT. Translation gives CASSREVALNTEAFF. The rearrangement uses TRBV4-2 and TRBJ1-1; D ambiguous. V lost 4 bases to trimming and J lost 0 bases, with 12 bases between them. The length of the CDR3 is 15 residues. CDR1 LGHNA and CDR2 YNFKEQ come from the germline V gene.

CDR3 residues: CASSQDTNINTEAFF. The CDR3 nucleotides are TGTGCCAGCAGCCAAGATACGAACATTAACACTGAAGCTTTCTTT. The chain combines TRBV4-2 with TRBJ1-1; D unclear. The germline V gene has CDR1 LGHNA and CDR2 YNFKEQ. V gave up 0 bases and J gave up 2 bases, with 10 bases separating them. CDR3 length equals 15 residues.

This chain joins TRBV4-2 and TRBJ1-1, with D tentatively TRBD1 (6 bases). V gave up 4 bases and J gave up 1 base, with 16 bases separating them. This CDR3 is built from 16 residues. Germline CDR1 reads LGHNA; CDR2 reads YNFKEQ. CDR3 loop: CASSLHQGRQNTEAFF. CDR3 DNA: TGTGCCAGCAGCCTCCACCAGGGGCGGCAGAACACTGAAGCTTTCTTT.

The J gene is TRBJ1-2, the V gene TRBV3-1 (or the pseudogene TRBV3-2), with D unresolved. CDR1 is LGHDT and CDR2 is YNNKEL in the germline V gene (reference sequence). This CDR3 region has 13 residues. V lost 1 base and J lost 5, with 8 bases in between. CDR3 DNA sequence: TGTGCCAGCAGCCAAGGGGCGGGGTATGGCTACACCTTC. Amino acid sequence: CASSQGAGYGYTF.

Only one count was recorded for this clone. V gene TRBV12-3 or TRBV12-4 combines with J gene TRBJ2-5; D may be TRBD2 (5 bases). Trimming removed 5 bases at V and 4 bases at J, with 8 bases between. This CDR3 region has 12 residues. In DNA form, the CDR3 reads TGTGCCAGCAGTACTAGGTTAGAGACCCAGTACTTC. It is translated as CASSTRLETQYF.

The rearrangement uses TRBV2 and TRBJ1-3; 7 bases match TRBD1. Germline V CDR1 and CDR2: SNHLY, FYNNEI. The CDR3 totals 16 residues. V shed 8 bases and J 0 bases; nucleotides not matched to a gene: 10. The CDR3 coding sequence is TGTGCCAGCCGCGGGACAGAATTCCTCTCTGGAAACACCATATATTTT. It is translated as CASRGTEFLSGNTIYF.

The rearrangement uses TRBV30 and TRBJ1-3; possible D gene TRBD1, 5 bases. Germline CDR1 GTSNPN, CDR2 SVGIG (reference sequence). This CDR3 spans 16 amino acids. The V and J ends lost 3 bases and 2 bases respectively, with 17 bases between them. CDR3 loop: CAWSVRGSGPGNTIYF. The DNA for the CDR3 is TGTGCCTGGAGCGTAAGGGGAAGTGGGCCTGGAAACACCATATATTTT.

The chain has TRBV4-1 and TRBJ1-2; D unclear. The CDR3 runs 14 residues. CDR1 MGHRA and CDR2 YSYEKL come from the germline V gene. V dropped 1 base and J dropped 8 bases, with 14 bases sitting between them. CDR3 in DNA: TGCGCCAGCAGCCAAGTCCTGGCCCAGTGGGGCTACACCTTC. Translated: CASSQVLAQWGYTF.

The chain links TRBV5-1 to TRBJ1-1, with TRBD1 matching over 9 bases. CDR1 and CDR2 (germline): SGHRS, YFSETQ. This CDR3 has 15 amino acids. The ends lost 2 bases at V and 6 bases at J; junction bases unmatched: 8. The CDR3: CASSLTGQGTAEAFF. The CDR3 nucleotides read TGCGCCAGCAGCTTAACGGGACAGGGAACCGCTGAAGCTTTCTTT.

The chain uses TRBV24-1 and TRBJ1-5; 9 bases match TRBD1. Germline CDR1 reads KGHDR; CDR2 reads SFDVKD. Losses at the gene ends were 4 bases for V and 12 bases for J; bases not matched to a gene: 18. This CDR3 spans 17 amino acids. For the CDR3, the DNA is TGTGCCACCAGTGAACCCTCCGCCGGGACAGGGAGAGTCTACCAGCATTTT. This encodes CATSEPSAGTGRVYQHF.

In regard to this clone: One junction end disagrees with the germline gene, perhaps due to a read error. This chain connects TRBV2 to TRBJ1-4, with 9 nucleotides matching TRBD1. CDR3 size: 16 residues. CDR1 and CDR2 from the germline V gene are SNHLY and FYNNEI. CDR3 in amino acids: CASREGQGTFNEKLFF. The CDR3 DNA is TGTGCCAGCAGAGAAGGACAGGGGACTTTTAATGAAAAACTGTTTTTT.

This clone was observed a single time. This chain connects TRBV30 to TRBJ1-1; D may be TRBD1 (6 bases). V was shortened by 4 bases and J by 4 bases, with 10 bases between the two germline ends. Germline CDR1 GTSNPN, CDR2 SVGIG (reference sequence). This CDR3 comprises 12 residues. In DNA form, the CDR3 reads TGTGCCTGGACAGAGACAGGCACTGAAGCTTTCTTT. Translated: CAWTETGTEAFF.

The chain combines TRBV5-1 with TRBJ2-2, with 9 positions matching TRBD2. CDR3 length: 16 amino acids. Germline values: CDR1 SGHRS, CDR2 YFSETQ. J lost 2 bases, V lost 1 base, and 3 bases had no gene match. This CDR3 reads CASSLQLAGNTGELFF. The CDR3 nucleotides are TGCGCCAGCAGCTTGCAACTAGCGGGTAACACCGGGGAGCTGTTTTTT.

The rearrangement links TRBV27 to TRBJ2-2; D is unresolved. Germline values: CDR1 MNHEY, CDR2 SMNVEV (reference sequence). V lost 9 bases to trimming and J lost 4 bases, with 18 bases between them. The CDR3 extends over 15 amino acids. CDR3 in amino acids: CASQERPRGTGELFF. In DNA form, the CDR3 reads TGTGCCAGTCAAGAGAGACCCCGAGGCACCGGGGAGCTGTTTTTT.

This clone appeared a few times. This specimen includes other DNA sequences encoding the same CDR3. This rearrangement joins TRBV12-3 or TRBV12-4 to TRBJ2-2; D is unresolved. The V and J ends lost 2 bases and 3 bases respectively, with 4 bases between them. This CDR3 has 13 amino acids. Here the CDR3 reads CASSLSYTGELFF. CDR3 bases: TGTGCCAGCAGTTTAAGCTACACCGGGGAGCTGTTTTTT.

J is TRBJ2-1 and V is TRBV3-1 (or the pseudogene TRBV3-2), with D uncertain. This CDR3 is built from 16 residues. CDR1 and CDR2 from the germline V gene are LGHDT and YNNKEL (reference sequence). Trimming removed 0 bases at V and 4 bases at J, with 13 bases between. The DNA of the CDR3 is TGTGCCAGCAGCCAAGAAGGCTGGCGGATTTACAATGAGCAGTTCTTC. Encoded protein: CASSQEGWRIYNEQFF.

The V call is TRBV19, the J call TRBJ2-7, with 11 bases aligning to TRBD1. With 5 bases clipped from V and 6 bases from J, the junction kept 3 bases outside the gene matches. Per germline, CDR1 LNHDA and CDR2 SQIVND (reference sequence). This CDR3 comprises 13 residues. CDR3 nucleotides: TGTGCCAGTAGTCCCGGGACAGGGGGCGAGCAGTACTTC. Translating it yields CASSPGTGGEQYF. Complete variable domain (other parts from reference TRBV19 and TRBJ2-7): DGGITQSPKYLFRKEGQNVTLSCEQNLNHDAMYWYRQDPGQGLRLIYYSQIVNDFQKGDIAEGYSVSREKKESFPLTVTSAQKNPTAFYLCASSPGTGGEQYFGPGTRLTVT.

The chain couples TRBV5-1 to TRBJ1-4, with D possibly being TRBD1 (6 bases). Germline CDR1 is SGHRS and CDR2 is YFSETQ. The CDR3 extends over 16 amino acids. The V and J ends lost 4 bases and 5 bases respectively, with 18 bases between them. This CDR3 reads CASSITGMVENEKLFF. As DNA, the CDR3 is TGCGCCAGCAGCATCACAGGGATGGTTGAGAATGAAAAACTGTTTTTT.

The chain employs TRBV27 and TRBJ2-1; 9 positions agree with TRBD2. Germline V gene lookup returns CDR1 MNHEY and CDR2 SMNVEV (reference sequence). The CDR3 is made up of 17 amino acids. After removal of 4 bases from V and 4 bases from J, the junction contained 11 bases not matched to a gene. DNA of the CDR3: TGTGCCAGCAGTTCCCGGGCGGGGGGGCGGCGTTACAATGAGCAGTTCTTC. Encoded protein: CASSSRAGGRRYNEQFF.

CDR3 sequence: CASSGTGKWGGYTF. As DNA, the CDR3 is TGTGCCAGCAGTGGTACAGGGAAGTGGGGGGGCTACACCTTC. This chain joins TRBV2 and TRBJ1-2; possibly TRBD1 for D (6 bases). This CDR3 is built from 14 residues. The V end was cut by 4 bases, the J end by 8 bases, with 17 bases between. Per the germline V gene, CDR1 is SNHLY and CDR2 is FYNNEI.